A single TCR beta chain is shown here with its context. This entry belongs to a study of blood T cell repertoires in COVID-19. Study-wide background: The United States, Italy and Spain provided the acute and convalescent COVID-19 samples. T cells, B-cell-depleted T cells, or PBMCs supplied cDNA or gDNA.

Original analysis: Reference gene primers were amplified, and this amplification served to estimate nucleated cell counts. The protocol was immunoSEQ multiplex PCR, while the TCRdb copy is restricted to in-frame clones and leaves out a portion. V and J calls and clone size are given by that table; D and trimming were obtained from the DNA. The sample consists of 85,000 to 100,000 clones, 70% to 85% of them appearing once. J was trimmed by 4 bases and V by 5 bases; bases with no gene match: 2. Looked up from germline, CDR1 is LNHNV and CDR2 is YYDKDF (reference sequence). The CDR3 spans 14 residues. The genes are TRBV15 and TRBJ2-1; 10 bases map to TRBD2. The sample comprised peripheral blood. The clonotype was recovered from a human donor in a cohort sampled during active COVID-19. The CDR3 bases are TGTGCCACCAGCCGAGCGGGGGGGTACAATGAGCAGTTCTTC. Encoded protein: CATSRAGGYNEQFF. The full variable domain, completed using reference TRBV15 and TRBJ2-1, is DAMVIQNPRYQVTQFGKPVTLSCSQTLNHNVMYWYQQKSSQAPKLLFHYYDKDFNNEADTPDNFQSRRPNTSFCFLDIRSPGLGDTAMYLCATSRAGGYNEQFFGPGTRLTVL.